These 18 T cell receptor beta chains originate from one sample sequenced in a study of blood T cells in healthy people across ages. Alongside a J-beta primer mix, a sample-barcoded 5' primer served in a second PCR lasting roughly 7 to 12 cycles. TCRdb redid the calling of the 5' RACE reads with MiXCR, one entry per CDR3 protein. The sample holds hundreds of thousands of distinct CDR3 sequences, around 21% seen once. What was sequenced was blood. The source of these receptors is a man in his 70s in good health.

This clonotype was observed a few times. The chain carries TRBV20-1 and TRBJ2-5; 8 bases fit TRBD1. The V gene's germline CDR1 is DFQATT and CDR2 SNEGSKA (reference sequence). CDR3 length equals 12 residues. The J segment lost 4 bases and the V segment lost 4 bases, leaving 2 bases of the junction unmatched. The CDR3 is CSATGGAETQYF. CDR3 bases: TGCAGTGCTACAGGGGGCGCAGAGACCCAGTACTTC.

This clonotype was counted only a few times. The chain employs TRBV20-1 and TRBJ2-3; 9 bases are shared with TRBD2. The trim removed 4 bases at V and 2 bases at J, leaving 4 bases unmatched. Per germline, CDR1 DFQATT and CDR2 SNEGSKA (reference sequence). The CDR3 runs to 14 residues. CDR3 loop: CSAISGSNTDTQYF. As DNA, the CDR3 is TGCAGTGCTATTAGCGGGAGTAACACAGATACGCAGTATTTT.

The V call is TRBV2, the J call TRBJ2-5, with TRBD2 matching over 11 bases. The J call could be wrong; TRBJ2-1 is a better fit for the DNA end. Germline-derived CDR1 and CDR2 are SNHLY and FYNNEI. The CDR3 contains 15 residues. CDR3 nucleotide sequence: TGTGCCAGCAACGCTCTTAGCGGGGGGGTGAATGAGCAGTTCTTC. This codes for CASNALSGGVNEQFF.

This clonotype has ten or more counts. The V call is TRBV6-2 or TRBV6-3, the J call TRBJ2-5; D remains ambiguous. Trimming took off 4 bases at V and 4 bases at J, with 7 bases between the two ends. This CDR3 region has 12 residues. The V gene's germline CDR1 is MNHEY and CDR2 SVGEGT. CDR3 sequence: CASSSRRETQYF. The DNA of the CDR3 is TGTGCCAGCAGTTCTAGGAGAGAGACCCAGTACTTC.

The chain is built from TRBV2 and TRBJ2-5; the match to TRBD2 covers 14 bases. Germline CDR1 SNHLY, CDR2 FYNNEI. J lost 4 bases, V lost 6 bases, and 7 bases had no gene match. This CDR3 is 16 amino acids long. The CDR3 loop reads CASRDGTSGSGETQYF. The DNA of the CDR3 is TGTGCCAGCAGAGACGGGACTAGCGGGAGTGGAGAGACCCAGTACTTC.

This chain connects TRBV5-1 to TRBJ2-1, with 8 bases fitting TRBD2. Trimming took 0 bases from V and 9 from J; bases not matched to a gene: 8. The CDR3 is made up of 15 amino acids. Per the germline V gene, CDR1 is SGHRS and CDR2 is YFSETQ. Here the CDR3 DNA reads TGCGCCAGCAGCTTGGACGGGAGGGCCTTTGGTGAGCAGTTCTTC. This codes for CASSLDGRAFGEQFF.

The CDR3 loop reads CSAAPRAGSGGYTF. The CDR3 region has the DNA TGCAGTGCCGCTCCACGGGCGGGCAGTGGCGGCTACACCTTC. The chain couples TRBV20-1 to TRBJ1-2; D is unclear. This CDR3 contains 14 residues. The germline V gene has CDR1 DFQATT and CDR2 SNEGSKA (reference sequence). V was clipped by 6 bases and J by 8 bases, with 22 bases between them.

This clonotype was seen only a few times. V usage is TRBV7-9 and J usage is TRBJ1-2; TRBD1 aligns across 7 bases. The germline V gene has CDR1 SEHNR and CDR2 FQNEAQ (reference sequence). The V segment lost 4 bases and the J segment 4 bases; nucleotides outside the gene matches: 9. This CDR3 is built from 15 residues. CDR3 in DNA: TGTGCCAGCAGCTCTGAAGAGGGGGCTAGCTATGGCTACACCTTC. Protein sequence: CASSSEEGASYGYTF. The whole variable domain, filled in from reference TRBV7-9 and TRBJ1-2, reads DTGVSQNPRHKITKRGQNVTFRCDPISEHNRLYWYRQTLGQGPEFLTYFQNEAQLEKSRLLSDRFSAERPKGSFSTLEIQRTEQGDSAMYLCASSSEEGASYGYTFGSGTRLTVV.

The CDR3 bases are TGTGCCAGCAGCTTGAGCATGAGCTCCTACAATGAGCAGTTCTTC. Translated: CASSLSMSSYNEQFF. The gene calls are TRBV7-2 and TRBJ2-1, with D hard to call. The length of the CDR3 is 15 residues. Trimming pared 3 bases from V and 0 bases from J, leaving 9 bases between. CDR1 SGHTA and CDR2 FQGNSA come from the germline V gene.

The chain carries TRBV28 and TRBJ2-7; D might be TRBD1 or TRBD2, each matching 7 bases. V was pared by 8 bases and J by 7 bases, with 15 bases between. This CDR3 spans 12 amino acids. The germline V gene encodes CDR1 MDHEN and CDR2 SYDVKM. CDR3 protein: CASQQGREEQYF. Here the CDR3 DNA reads TGTGCCAGCCAACAGGGGAGGGAAGAGCAGTACTTC.

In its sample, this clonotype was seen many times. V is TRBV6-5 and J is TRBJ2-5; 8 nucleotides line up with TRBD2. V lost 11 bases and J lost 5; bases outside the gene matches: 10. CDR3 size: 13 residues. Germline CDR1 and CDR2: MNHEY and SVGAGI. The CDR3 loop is CASRVAGTETQYF. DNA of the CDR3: TGTGCCTCCAGGGTAGCGGGAACGGAGACCCAGTACTTC.

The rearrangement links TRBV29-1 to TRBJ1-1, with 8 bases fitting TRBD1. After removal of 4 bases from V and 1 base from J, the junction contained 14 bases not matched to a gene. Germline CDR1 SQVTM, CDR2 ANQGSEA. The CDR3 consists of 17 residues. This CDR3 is CSVGGGRGQRGNTEAFF. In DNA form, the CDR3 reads TGCAGCGTTGGCGGTGGCAGGGGGCAAAGGGGGAACACTGAAGCTTTCTTT. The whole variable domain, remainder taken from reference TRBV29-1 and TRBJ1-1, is SAVISQKPSRDICQRGTSLTIQCQVDSQVTMMFWYRQQPGQSLTLIATANQGSEATYESGFVIDKFPISRPNLTFSTLTVSNMSPEDSSIYLCSVGGGRGQRGNTEAFFGQGTRLTVV.

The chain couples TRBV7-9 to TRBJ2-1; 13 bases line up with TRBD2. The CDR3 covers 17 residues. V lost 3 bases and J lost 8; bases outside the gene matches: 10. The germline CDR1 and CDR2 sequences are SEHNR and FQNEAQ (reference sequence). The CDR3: CASSLRLAGGLWDEQFF. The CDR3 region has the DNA TGTGCCAGCAGCTTGAGACTAGCGGGAGGATTGTGGGATGAGCAGTTCTTC.

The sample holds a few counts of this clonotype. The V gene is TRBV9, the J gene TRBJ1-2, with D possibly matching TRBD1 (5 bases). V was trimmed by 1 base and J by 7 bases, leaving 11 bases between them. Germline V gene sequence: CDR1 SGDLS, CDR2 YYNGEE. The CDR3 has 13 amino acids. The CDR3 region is CASSVRAQGGYTF. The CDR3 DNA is TGTGCCAGCAGCGTAAGGGCCCAGGGTGGCTACACCTTC.

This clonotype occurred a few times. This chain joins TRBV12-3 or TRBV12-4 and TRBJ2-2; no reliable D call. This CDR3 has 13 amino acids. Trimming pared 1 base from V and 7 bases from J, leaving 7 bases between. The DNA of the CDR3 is TGTGCCAGCAGTTTAGTCCGCCACGGGGAGCTGTTTTTT. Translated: CASSLVRHGELFF.

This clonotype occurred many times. The CDR3 reads CSVSSFSGANVLTF. CDR3 coding DNA: TGCAGCGTTTCTAGCTTCTCTGGGGCCAACGTCCTGACTTTC. The chain has TRBV29-1 and TRBJ2-6; D possibly corresponds to TRBD2 (5 bases). This CDR3 is built from 14 residues. Germline V CDR1 and CDR2: SQVTM, ANQGSEA. Trimming stripped 5 bases from V and 0 bases from J, with 8 bases between. The whole variable domain, remainder taken from reference TRBV29-1 and TRBJ2-6, is SAVISQKPSRDICQRGTSLTIQCQVDSQVTMMFWYRQQPGQSLTLIATANQGSEATYESGFVIDKFPISRPNLTFSTLTVSNMSPEDSSIYLCSVSSFSGANVLTFGAGSRLTVL.

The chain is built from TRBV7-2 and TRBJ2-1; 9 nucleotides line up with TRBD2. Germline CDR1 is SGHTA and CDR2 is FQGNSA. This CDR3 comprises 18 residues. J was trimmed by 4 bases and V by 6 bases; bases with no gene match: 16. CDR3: CASSPKTGRREGYNEQFF. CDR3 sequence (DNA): TGTGCCAGCAGTCCTAAAACGGGCCGGCGGGAGGGGTACAATGAGCAGTTCTTC.

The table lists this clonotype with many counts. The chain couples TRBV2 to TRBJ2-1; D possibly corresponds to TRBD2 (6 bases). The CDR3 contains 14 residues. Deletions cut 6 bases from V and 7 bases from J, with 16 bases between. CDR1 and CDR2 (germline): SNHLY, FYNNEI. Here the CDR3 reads CASRGDWGTNEQFF. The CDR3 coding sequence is TGTGCCAGCAGGGGGGACTGGGGAACGAATGAGCAGTTCTTC.